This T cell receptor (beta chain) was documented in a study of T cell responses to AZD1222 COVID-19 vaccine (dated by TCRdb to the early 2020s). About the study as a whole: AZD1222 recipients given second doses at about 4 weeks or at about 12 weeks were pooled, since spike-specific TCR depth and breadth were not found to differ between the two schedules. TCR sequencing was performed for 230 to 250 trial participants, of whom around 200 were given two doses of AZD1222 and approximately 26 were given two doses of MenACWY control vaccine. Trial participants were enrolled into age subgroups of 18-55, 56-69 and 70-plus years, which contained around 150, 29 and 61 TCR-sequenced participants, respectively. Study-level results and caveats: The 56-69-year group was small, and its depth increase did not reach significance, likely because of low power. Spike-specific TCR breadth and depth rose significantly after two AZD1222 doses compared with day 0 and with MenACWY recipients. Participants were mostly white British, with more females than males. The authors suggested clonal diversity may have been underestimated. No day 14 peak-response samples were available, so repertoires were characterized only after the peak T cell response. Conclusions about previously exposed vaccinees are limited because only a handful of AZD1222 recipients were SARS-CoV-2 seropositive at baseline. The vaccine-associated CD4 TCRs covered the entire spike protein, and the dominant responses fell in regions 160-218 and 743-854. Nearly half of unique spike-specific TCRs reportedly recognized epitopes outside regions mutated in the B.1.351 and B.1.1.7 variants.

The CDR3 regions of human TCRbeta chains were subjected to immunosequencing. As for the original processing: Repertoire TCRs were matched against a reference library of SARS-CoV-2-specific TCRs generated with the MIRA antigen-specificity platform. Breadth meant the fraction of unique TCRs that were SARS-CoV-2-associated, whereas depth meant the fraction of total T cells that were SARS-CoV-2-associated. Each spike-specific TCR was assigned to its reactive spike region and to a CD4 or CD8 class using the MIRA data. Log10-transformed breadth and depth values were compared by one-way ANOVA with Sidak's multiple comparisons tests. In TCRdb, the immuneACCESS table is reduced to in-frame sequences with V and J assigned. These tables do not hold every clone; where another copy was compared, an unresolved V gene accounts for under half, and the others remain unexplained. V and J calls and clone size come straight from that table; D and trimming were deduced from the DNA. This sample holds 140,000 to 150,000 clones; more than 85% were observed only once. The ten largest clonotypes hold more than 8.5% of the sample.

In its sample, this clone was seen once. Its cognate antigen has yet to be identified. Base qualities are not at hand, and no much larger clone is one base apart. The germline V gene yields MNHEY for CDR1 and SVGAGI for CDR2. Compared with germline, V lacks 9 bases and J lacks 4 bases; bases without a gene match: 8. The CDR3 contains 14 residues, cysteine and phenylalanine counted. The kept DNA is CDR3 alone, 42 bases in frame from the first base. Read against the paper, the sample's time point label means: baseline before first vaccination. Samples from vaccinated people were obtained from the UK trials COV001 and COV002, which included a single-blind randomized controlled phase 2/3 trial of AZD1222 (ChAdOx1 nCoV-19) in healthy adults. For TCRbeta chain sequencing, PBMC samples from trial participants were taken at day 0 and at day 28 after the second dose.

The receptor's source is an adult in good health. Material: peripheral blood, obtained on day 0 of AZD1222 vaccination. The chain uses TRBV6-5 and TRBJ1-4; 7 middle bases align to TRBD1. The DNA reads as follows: TGTGCCAGTTCGATGGACAGGATTAATGAAAAACTGTTTTTT. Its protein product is CASSMDRINEKLFF.